This TCR beta chain was recorded in a study of beta chain features in type 1 diabetes. Unmatched junction bases numbered 0, after V lost 4 bases and J lost 4 bases. CDR1 LNHDA and CDR2 SQIVND come from the germline V gene (reference sequence). The CDR3 consists of 13 residues. Markers CD45RO/CCR7/CD25/CD127/CD95/CD27 served to sort CD4+ naive, central memory, regulatory and stem cell-like memory cells. There are a few counts of this clone. As yet, its antigen is unknown. Study-wide results and caveats: Individuals with type 1 diabetes displayed fewer insertions and more deletions at VDJ junctions. For TCRB rearrangement, an influence of HLA type remained unresolved here.

Expressed TCRB transcripts got sequenced, as all isolated RNA was reverse transcribed. Only in-frame clones appear in the TCRdb table, and some are missing; sequencing was by immunoSEQ multiplex PCR. This sample has under 950,000 clones, with under 20% found just once. The receptor was derived from a woman aged 18-35 years in good health. The sample was naive CD4+ T cells from blood. The chain employs TRBV19 and TRBJ2-5, with 10 bases matching TRBD1. DNA for the CDR3: TGTGCCAGTAGTAGGGACAGGGGAGAGACCCAGTACTTC. Translated: CASSRDRGETQYF.